This passage covers 14 T cell receptor beta chains from one sample sequenced in a study of shared clonotypes between healthy human individuals. Libraries were prepared by immunoSEQ multiplex PCR; TCRdb keeps only in-frame clonotypes and omits some of them. The data hold 2 million to 2.5 million clones, with around 92% observed a single time. Source material: naive CD4+ T cells from PBMCs. As for subset: CD45RA+ positively selected. Source of these receptors: a man aged 18-30 years in good health. Some clones in this sample may be carry-over from other donors' samples.

As for this clone: Other DNA sequences of this sample code for an identical CDR3. V and J are TRBV7-2 and TRBJ2-5; 9 positions agree with TRBD2. The V gene's germline CDR1 is SGHTA and CDR2 FQGNSA. V gave up 3 bases and J gave up 5 bases; unmatched junction bases: 1. The CDR3 covers 13 residues. The CDR3 here is CASSFSGGETQYF. In DNA form, the CDR3 reads TGTGCCAGCAGCTTTAGCGGGGGCGAGACCCAGTACTTC. Full variable domain (rest looked up from reference TRBV7-2 and TRBJ2-5): GAGVSQSPSNKVTEKGKDVELRCDPISGHTALYWYRQSLGQGLEFLIYFQGNSAPDKSGLPSDRFSAERTGGSVSTLTIQRTQQEDSAVYLCASSFSGGETQYFGPGTRLLVL.

The V and J genes are TRBV9 and TRBJ2-1, with 7 bases aligning to TRBD1. The germline CDR1 and CDR2 sequences are SGDLS and YYNGEE. V shed 3 bases, J shed 5 bases, and the junction held 8 bases outside the gene matches. CDR3 length: 15 residues. The CDR3 DNA reads TGTGCCAGCAGCGCGAGGGACAGCCTGAACAATGAGCAGTTCTTC. Its protein is CASSARDSLNNEQFF.

V usage is TRBV5-6 and J usage is TRBJ2-3; 7 bases fit TRBD1. V gave up 6 bases and J gave up 0 bases; unmatched junction bases: 7. Germline loops: CDR1 SGHDT, CDR2 YYEEEE. The CDR3 is 15 residues long. CDR3 sequence (DNA): TGTGCCAGCAACAATAACAGGGGTAGCACAGATACGCAGTATTTT. It specifies CASNNNRGSTDTQYF. The full variable domain, with the rest looked up from reference TRBV5-6 and TRBJ2-3, is DAGVTQSPTHLIKTRGQQVTLRCSPKSGHDTVSWYQQALGQGPQFIFQYYEEEERQRGNFPDRFSGHQFPNYSSELNVNALLLGDSALYLCASNNNRGSTDTQYFGPGTRLTVL.

The sample holds one count of this clone. V and J are TRBV10-3 and TRBJ2-5, with D perhaps matching TRBD1 (5 bases). The length of the CDR3 is 15 residues. Trimming removed 0 bases from V and 4 bases from J, with 12 bases in between. Germline CDR1 reads ENHRY; CDR2 reads SYGVKD. For the CDR3, the DNA is TGTGCCATCAGTGAGTCGGCCGCAGGGCGAGAGACCCAGTACTTC. This sequence encodes CAISESAAGRETQYF.

Concerning this clone: Other nucleotide sequences from this sample produce the same CDR3. The V call is TRBV18, the J call TRBJ2-3; D is undetermined. The V end lost 3 bases, the J end lost 0 bases, and 7 bases lay between the germline ends. In germline, CDR1 is KGHSH, CDR2 LQKENI. This CDR3 is built from 14 residues. CDR3 nucleotides: TGTGCCAGCTCACCTACGTCTAGCACAGATACGCAGTATTTT. Protein sequence: CASSPTSSTDTQYF.

The rearrangement links TRBV6-1 to TRBJ1-4, with a weak D call TRBD1 (5 bases). The CDR3 runs to 13 residues. CDR1 and CDR2 (germline): MNHNS, SASEGT. Trimming removed 6 bases from V and 4 bases from J, with 9 bases in between. The CDR3 DNA reads as TGTGCCAGCAGGTACAGGCTTAATGAAAAACTGTTTTTT. It translates to CASRYRLNEKLFF.

This clone occurred a few times. The rearrangement links TRBV27 to TRBJ1-1; D is possibly TRBD1 (5 bases). Germline CDR1 reads MNHEY; CDR2 reads SMNVEV (reference sequence). The CDR3 consists of 14 residues. V lost 6 bases and J lost 3, with 14 bases in between. The CDR3 nucleotides read TGTGCCAGCAGGAGGGGAGGTTGGGACACTGAAGCTTTCTTT. Residues: CASRRGGWDTEAFF.

On this clone itself: The same CDR3 also results from other DNA sequences found in this sample. The chain is built from TRBV5-4 and TRBJ2-3, with D possibly being TRBD1 or TRBD2 (6 bases each). CDR1 is SGHNT, CDR2 YYREEE, per germline (reference sequence). Trimming pared 2 bases from V and 1 base from J, leaving 11 bases between. The CDR3 spans 15 residues. As DNA, the CDR3 is TGTGCCAGCAGCTTCGGGGGCTCCCGCACAGATACGCAGTATTTT. Translated: CASSFGGSRTDTQYF. The complete variable domain, with remaining parts taken from reference TRBV5-4 and TRBJ2-3, reads ETGVTQSPTHLIKTRGQQVTLRCSSQSGHNTVSWYQQALGQGPQFIFQYYREEENGRGNFPPRFSGLQFPNYSSELNVNALELDDSALYLCASSFGGSRTDTQYFGPGTRLTVL.

The chain combines TRBV2 with TRBJ2-1; D might be TRBD2 (8 bases). Trimming took off 6 bases at V and 6 bases at J, with 24 bases between the two ends. The CDR3 has 17 residues. Germline V lookup: CDR1 SNHLY, CDR2 FYNNEI. The CDR3 protein is CASSPREGAGTSNEQFF. CDR3 nucleotide sequence: TGTGCCAGCAGCCCTCGGGAGGGGGCAGGGACTAGCAATGAGCAGTTCTTC.

The chain combines TRBV5-8 with TRBJ2-3, with 7 positions matching TRBD2. Looked up from germline, CDR1 is SGHTS and CDR2 is YDEGEE. The CDR3 contains 16 residues. The V segment lost 0 bases and the J segment 3 bases; nucleotides outside the gene matches: 7. The CDR3 DNA reads as TGTGCCAGCAGCTTGGGGGTGGCGGGAGTGACAGATACGCAGTATTTT. It codes for CASSLGVAGVTDTQYF.

The CDR3 here is CASRRTPNTGELFF. CDR3 nucleotides: TGTGCCAGCAGGAGGACGCCAAACACCGGGGAGCTGTTTTTT. The chain carries TRBV2 and TRBJ2-2; the D is unclear. The CDR3 extends over 14 amino acids. The V end was cut by 6 bases, the J end by 2 bases, with 10 bases between. Looked up from germline, CDR1 is SNHLY and CDR2 is FYNNEI.

J is TRBJ2-5 and V is TRBV2, with a tentative D call TRBD2 (7 bases). The CDR3 sequence is 14 residues long. Germline CDR1 SNHLY, CDR2 FYNNEI. Trimming took 1 base from V and 7 from J, leaving 13 bases between them. CDR3 region: CASSEGLGGRTQYF. DNA for the CDR3: TGTGCCAGCAGTGAAGGTTTGGGGGGGCGGACCCAGTACTTC.

This clone was found once. This sequence joins TRBV4-1 and TRBJ2-1, with 14 bases identical to TRBD2. With 7 bases clipped from V and 9 bases from J, the junction kept 26 bases outside the gene matches. Germline-derived CDR1 and CDR2 are MGHRA and YSYEKL. The CDR3 has 21 amino acids. CDR3 protein: CASTLTFGGLAGGRRRGEQFF. In nucleotides, the CDR3 is TGCGCCAGCACCCTAACCTTCGGAGGACTAGCGGGAGGACGACGAAGGGGTGAGCAGTTCTTC.

The CDR3 DNA is TGTGCCAGCAGTTTAGAGAACCGGGCCCCTAATGAAAAACTGTTTTTT. Translating gives CASSLENRAPNEKLFF. The V and J genes are TRBV27 and TRBJ1-4; no reliable D call. The germline gives CDR1 MNHEY, CDR2 SMNVEV (reference sequence). Trimming pared 2 bases from V and 3 bases from J, leaving 13 bases between. The CDR3 consists of 16 residues.